Sequencing of this TCR beta chain was carried out in a study of spatial heterogeneity in lung cancer. In its sample, this clonotype was seen many times. Its target is not known. This beta chain appears as a stray read in a library generated for alpha chains; its size is not informative. Study findings and constraints: For expanded intratumoral alpha and beta TCRs, counts tracked tumor mutation counts.

TCRdb passed the 5' RACE reads through MiXCR, listing each CDR3 protein once. The data contain around 7,000 distinct CDR3 sequences, 14% to 15% of them singletons. Per germline, CDR1 SGHTA and CDR2 FQGNSA. The CDR3 runs to 15 residues. Trimming took off 2 bases at V and 2 bases at J, with 10 bases between the two ends. As for time point: sample taken at primary tumor resection. This receptor was taken from a female donor with early-stage non-small cell lung cancer. The sample in question was lung tumor tissue, obtained at surgery. The rearrangement joins TRBV7-2 to TRBJ1-5; TRBD1 is a possible D gene (5 bases). In nucleotides, the CDR3 is TGTGCCAGCAGCTTATCAGGGCTCGGCAATCAGCCCCAGCATTTT. Its protein product is CASSLSGLGNQPQHF.